A single sample is the source of the 10 T cell receptor beta chains below, sequenced in a study of blood T cell repertoires in COVID-19. Profiling relied on immunoSEQ multiplex PCR, and the TCRdb table lists in-frame clones only, not all of them. The table shows about 300,000 clones, with approximately 89% occurring only once. The sample consisted of PBMCs or T cells enriched from blood (not recorded which). All receptors come from a woman in her fifties or sixties who had been exposed to COVID-19.

The CDR3 DNA follows: TGTGCCAGCTCCTTGGGGGCGGTAGAGAATTCACCCCTCCACTTT. It is translated as CASSLGAVENSPLHF. The V call is TRBV2, the J call TRBJ1-6; possibly TRBD1 for D (6 bases). There are 15 residues in the CDR3. CDR1 is SNHLY and CDR2 is FYNNEI in the germline V gene. The germline V and J ends were trimmed by 8 bases and 7 bases, with 18 bases remaining between them.

The chain is built from TRBV19 and TRBJ2-6, with 10 bases lining up with TRBD1. Unmatched junction bases numbered 6, after V lost 2 bases and J lost 2 bases. The CDR3 covers 18 residues. Germline CDR1 is LNHDA and CDR2 is SQIVND (reference sequence). The CDR3 sequence is CASSILGTGATGANVLTF. The CDR3 DNA sequence: TGTGCCAGTAGTATACTGGGGACAGGGGCTACTGGGGCCAACGTCCTGACTTTC. Combining the CDR3 with reference TRBV19 and TRBJ2-6 gives the whole variable domain DGGITQSPKYLFRKEGQNVTLSCEQNLNHDAMYWYRQDPGQGLRLIYYSQIVNDFQKGDIAEGYSVSREKKESFPLTVTSAQKNPTAFYLCASSILGTGATGANVLTFGAGSRLTVL.

This clone was observed a single time. The V gene is TRBV3-1 (or the pseudogene TRBV3-2), the J gene TRBJ2-1; D remains ambiguous. This CDR3 is 15 amino acids long. V dropped 4 bases and J dropped 0 bases, with 10 bases sitting between them. Germline CDR1 reads LGHDT; CDR2 reads YNNKEL (reference sequence). The chain's CDR3 is CASSPKWASYNEQFF. CDR3 coding DNA: TGTGCCAGCAGCCCGAAGTGGGCCTCCTACAATGAGCAGTTCTTC.

V usage is TRBV6-2 or TRBV6-3 and J usage is TRBJ2-1; TRBD2 matches 7 bases. The CDR3 extends over 15 amino acids. Germline V gene sequence: CDR1 MNHEY, CDR2 SVGEGT. With 2 bases clipped from V and 7 bases from J, the junction kept 8 bases outside the gene matches. CDR3: CASSYSLAVGNEQFF. CDR3 in DNA: TGTGCCAGCAGTTACAGTCTAGCGGTAGGAAATGAGCAGTTCTTC.

The chain carries TRBV6-5 and TRBJ2-3; D is perhaps TRBD2 (5 bases). Germline V gives CDR1 MNHEY, CDR2 SVGAGI. The CDR3 is made up of 14 amino acids. Trimming cost V 4 bases and J 5 bases, with 13 bases left between them. CDR3 DNA: TGTGCCAGCAGTTTCACGGTTGGAGGAGATACGCAGTATTTT. Protein sequence: CASSFTVGGDTQYF.

Only one count was recorded for this clone. The genes are TRBV30 and TRBJ1-5; D unresolved. This CDR3 has 16 residues. V dropped 2 bases and J dropped 2 bases, with 16 bases sitting between them. From germline, CDR1 is GTSNPN and CDR2 SVGIG (reference sequence). The CDR3 spells CAWSTKILYGNQPQHF. The DNA for the CDR3 is TGTGCCTGGAGTACAAAGATTTTATATGGCAATCAGCCCCAGCATTTT.

This chain connects TRBV3-1 (or the pseudogene TRBV3-2) to TRBJ1-1; no firm D call. CDR3 size: 12 residues. Germline V lookup: CDR1 LGHDT, CDR2 YNNKEL (reference sequence). V lost 1 base to trimming and J lost 8 bases, with 8 bases between them. As DNA, the CDR3 is TGTGCCAGCAGCCAAGTTTCGGGGGAAGCTTTCTTT. Translating it yields CASSQVSGEAFF.

Remarks on this clone: Likely a read error: the CDR3 ends without its conserved phenylalanine or tryptophan. No DNA is shown, since the ends of the CDR3 on it are uncertain; the CDR3 is the one TCRdb lists. The chain has TRBV11-2 and TRBJ2-7; TRBD2, the table's D call, lacks a check against the DNA. In germline, CDR1 is SGHAT, CDR2 FQNNGV. A total of 12 residues make up the CDR3, ends included. This CDR3 is CASSQLGEVVGL.

The chain employs TRBV27 and TRBJ1-6, with D possibly TRBD1 on 5 matching bases. This CDR3 spans 14 amino acids. Germline values: CDR1 MNHEY, CDR2 SMNVEV (reference sequence). Between the trimmed V and J ends, which lost 4 bases and 9 bases, there was a span of 13 bases. CDR3 residues: CASSSRTSSSPLHF. The DNA of the CDR3 is TGTGCCAGCAGTTCCAGGACATCGAGTTCACCCCTCCACTTT.

This clone was seen a few times. This chain joins TRBV21-1 and TRBJ2-1; no check of the table's D call, TRBD1, against the DNA was made. TRBV21-1 corresponds to a pseudogene. This CDR3 has 15 residues. The CDR3, as DNA: TGTGCCAGCAGGACCCAAGTCCCAGGGTCCATCGAGCAGTTCTTC. Its protein product is CASRTQVPGSIEQFF.